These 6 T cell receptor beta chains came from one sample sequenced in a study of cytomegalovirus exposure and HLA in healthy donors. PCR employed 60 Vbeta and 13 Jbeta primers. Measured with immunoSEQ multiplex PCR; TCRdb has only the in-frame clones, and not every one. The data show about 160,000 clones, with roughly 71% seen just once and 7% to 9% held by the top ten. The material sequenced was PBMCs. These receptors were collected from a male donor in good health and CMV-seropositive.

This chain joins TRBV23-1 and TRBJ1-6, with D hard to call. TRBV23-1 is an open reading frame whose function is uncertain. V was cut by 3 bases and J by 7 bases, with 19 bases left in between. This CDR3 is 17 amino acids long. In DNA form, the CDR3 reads TGCGCCAGCAGTCAGCTCGGCGGGGAAACGGGGAATTCACCCCTCCACTTT. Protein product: CASSQLGGETGNSPLHF.

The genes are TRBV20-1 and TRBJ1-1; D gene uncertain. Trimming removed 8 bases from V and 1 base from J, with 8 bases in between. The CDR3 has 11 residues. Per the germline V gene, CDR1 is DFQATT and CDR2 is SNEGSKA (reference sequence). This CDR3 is CSLEGNTEAFF. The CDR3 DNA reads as TGCAGTCTAGAGGGGAACACTGAAGCTTTCTTT.

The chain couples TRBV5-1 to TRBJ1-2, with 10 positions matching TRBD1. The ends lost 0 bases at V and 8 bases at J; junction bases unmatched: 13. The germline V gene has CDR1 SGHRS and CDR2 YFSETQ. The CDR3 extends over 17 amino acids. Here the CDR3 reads CASSLDGWGTGEEGYTF. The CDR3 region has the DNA TGCGCCAGCAGCTTGGACGGCTGGGGGACAGGGGAGGAAGGCTACACCTTC.

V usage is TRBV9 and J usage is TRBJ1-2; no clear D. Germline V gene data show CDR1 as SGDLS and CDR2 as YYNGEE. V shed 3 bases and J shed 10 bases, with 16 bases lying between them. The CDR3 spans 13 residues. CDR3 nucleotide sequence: TGTGCCAGCAGCGGGGCCCGGGAGCGGTCCTACACCTTC. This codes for CASSGARERSYTF.

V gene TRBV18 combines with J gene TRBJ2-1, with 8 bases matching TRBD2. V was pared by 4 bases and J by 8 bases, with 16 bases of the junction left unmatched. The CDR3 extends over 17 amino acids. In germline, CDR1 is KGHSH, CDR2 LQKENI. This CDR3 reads CASSLSVGLGSWDEQFF. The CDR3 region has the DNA TGTGCCAGCTCACTGTCCGTGGGACTAGGGTCCTGGGATGAGCAGTTCTTC.

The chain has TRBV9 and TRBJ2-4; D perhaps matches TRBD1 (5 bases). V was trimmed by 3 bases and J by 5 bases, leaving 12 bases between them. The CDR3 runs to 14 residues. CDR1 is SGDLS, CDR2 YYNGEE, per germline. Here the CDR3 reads CASSAETGQNIQYF. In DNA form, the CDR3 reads TGTGCCAGCAGCGCCGAAACAGGTCAAAACATTCAGTACTTC.